Below, one T cell receptor beta chain is given with its context. Its antigen remains undetermined. It has no much larger one-base neighbor in the sample; base qualities were not kept. The CDR3 covers 16 residues, taking in both the cysteine and the phenylalanine. The retained sequence is limited to the CDR3, 48 bases, with the frame set at the first base. CDR1 and CDR2 are drawn from the germline V gene (reference sequence): MNHEY, SMNVEV. V is trimmed back by 3 bases and J by 0 bases, and the junction contains 5 bases that no gene match accounts for. The sample comes from a study of T cell responses to AZD1222 COVID-19 vaccine listed by TCRdb under 2021. Looking at the study overall: Because spike-specific TCR depth and breadth did not differ between the two schedules, AZD1222 recipients who got a second dose at roughly 4 weeks were pooled with those who got a second dose at roughly 12 weeks. A total of just over 230 trial participants underwent TCR sequencing, of whom 207 had received two doses of AZD1222 and some 26 had received two doses of the MenACWY control vaccine. Trial participants were enrolled by age into 18-55, 56-69 and 70-plus year subgroups, with about 150, 27 and 61 TCR-sequenced participants respectively.

The CDR3 regions of human TCRbeta chains were subjected to immunosequencing. For the original study's pipeline: Repertoire TCRs were checked for matches against a reference library of SARS-CoV-2-specific TCRs that had been generated using the MIRA antigen-specificity platform. Breadth was defined as the fraction of unique TCRs that were SARS-CoV-2-associated, and depth was defined as the fraction of total T cells that were SARS-CoV-2-associated. Using the MIRA data, every spike-specific TCR was mapped to the spike region that the TCR reacted to and assigned to either a CD4 or a CD8 class. Log10-transformed breadth and depth values were compared by one-way ANOVA with Sidak's multiple comparisons tests. As stored in TCRdb, this immuneACCESS dataset retains in-frame rearrangements with V and J assigned. A fraction of the clones does not appear; measured against another copy, unresolved V genes explain less than half of the discrepancy, and the remainder lacks a known reason. Clonal size and the V and J genes are those of that table, whereas D and trimming came from the DNA. Here the sample has 100,000 to 110,000 clones; approximately 87% occur a single time. The ten largest account for approximately 15% of the sample.

What this sample's time point label stands for: baseline before first vaccination. Samples from vaccinated people were obtained from the UK trials COV001 and COV002, which included a single-blind randomized controlled phase 2/3 trial of AZD1222 (ChAdOx1 nCoV-19) in healthy adults. For TCRbeta chain sequencing, PBMC samples were collected from trial participants at day 0 and at day 28 after the second dose. Broader findings and caveats from the paper: Reportedly, close to half of the unique spike-specific TCRs recognized epitopes lying outside the regions that are mutated in the B.1.351 and B.1.1.7 variants. A significant rise in spike-specific TCR breadth and depth was observed after two AZD1222 doses relative to day 0 and relative to MenACWY recipients. Conclusions about previously exposed vaccinees are limited because only a handful of AZD1222 recipients were SARS-CoV-2 seropositive at baseline. The vaccine-associated CD4 TCRs covered the entire spike protein, and the dominant responses fell in regions 160-218 and 743-854. In the small 56-69-year group, the increase in depth fell short of significance, most likely because of low power. Because no day 14 peak-response samples were available, the repertoires could be characterized only after the peak T cell response. Participants were mostly white British, with more females than males. The authors suggested clonal diversity may have been underestimated.

The receptor was isolated from an adult in good health. This receptor chain uses TRBV27 and TRBJ1-1; 9 bases in the junction line up with TRBD1. The sample was peripheral blood, taken on day 0 of AZD1222 vaccination. The DNA reads as follows: TGTGCCAGCAGTTTGGACAGGGGACGGATGAACACTGAAGCTTTCTTT. It specifies CASSLDRGRMNTEAFF.